This TCR beta chain was captured in a study of blood T cell repertoires in COVID-19. Method: immunoSEQ multiplex PCR; TCRdb's copy keeps in-frame clones and lacks some. The table shows about 44,000 clones, with nearly 90% occurring only once. The CDR3 runs to 13 residues. The V and J ends lost 5 bases and 3 bases respectively, with 11 bases between them. CDR1 and CDR2 (germline): ENHRY, SYGVKD. J is TRBJ2-7 and V is TRBV10-3, with D perhaps matching TRBD2 (5 bases). The material sequenced was peripheral blood. The clonotype was recovered from a man between 70 and 80 years old with active COVID-19. DNA for the CDR3: TGTGCCATCAGTACTAGTTCGGGCTACGAGCAGTACTTC. Amino acids: CAISTSSGYEQYF.